The rows below give T cell receptor beta chains drawn from one sample of a study of T cell repertoires in cytomegalovirus infection. Their antigens are not known. TCRdb independently ran MiXCR on the reads; one entry per CDR3 protein. The repertoire holds fewer than 350,000 distinct CDR3 sequences, under 35% seen once, with about 19% in the top ten. The sample here was cultured PBMCs, taken from culture after CMV antigen stimulation. The receptors were gathered from a human donor in good health (CMV status not recorded). Some clones in this sample may be carry-over from other donors' samples. Both conserved end residues are part of each CDR3. Each record gives: J gene, clone size, D gene, V gene, CDR3 DNA, CDR3 protein. The D gene is left open where the match is weak. The size entry is marked missing in some rows and otherwise reads once, few, many or a size class.

TRBJ1-1 | - | - | TRBV19 | TGTGCCAGTAGTGTGATGGGAAGGACTGAAGCTTTCTTT | CASSVMGRTEAFF
TRBJ2-2 | - | - | TRBV6-5 | TGTGCCAGCAGTAGACGTGGTCCCGGGGAGCTGTTTTTT | CASSRRGPGELFF
TRBJ2-7 | many | - | TRBV7-2 | TGTGCCAGCAGCAACTCTAGATCCTACGAGCAGTACTTC | CASSNSRSYEQYF
TRBJ2-6 | - | - | TRBV2 | TGTGCCCTCTCAGGGGGGCCCATCTCTGGGGCCAACGTCCTGACTTTC | CALSGGPISGANVLTF
TRBJ2-3 | few | - | TRBV5-4 | TGTGCCAGCAGCTGGGACACAGATACGCAGTATTTT | CASSWDTDTQYF
TRBJ2-3 | - | TRBD2 | TRBV5-1 | TGCGCCAGCAGCCTCGGACTAGCGGCTACCACAGATACGCAGTATTTT | CASSLGLAATTDTQYF
TRBJ2-1 | - | TRBD1 | TRBV10-3 | TGTGCCATCAGTGTTAGGACAGGAAAAGGGACCTACAATGAGCAGTTCTTC | CAISVRTGKGTYNEQFF
TRBJ1-2 | - | - | TRBV28 | TGTGCCAGCAGGGCCCTCATCGGCTACACCTTC | CASRALIGYTF
TRBJ2-7 | few | TRBD1 | TRBV7-6 | TGTGCCAGCAGCCCCCGGGACAGATACGAGCAGTACTTC | CASSPRDRYEQYF
TRBJ2-7 | many | TRBD2 | TRBV7-2 | TGTGCCAGCAGCTTCGCCACTAGACTAGCGGGAGTAAGGGAGCAGTACTTC | CASSFATRLAGVREQYF
TRBJ2-5 | - | TRBD2 | TRBV7-8 | TGTGCCAGCAGACCGGGACTAGTGGGGGAGACCCAGTACTTC | CASRPGLVGETQYF
TRBJ2-7 | few | - | TRBV7-4 | TGTGCCAGCAGTCCTGGCACTTACTCCTCCTACGAGCAGTACTTC | CASSPGTYSSYEQYF
TRBJ1-3 | few | - | TRBV10-3 | TGTGCCATCAGTGATGGGTCATGGGGCGACACCATATATTTT | CAISDGSWGDTIYF
TRBJ1-1 | - | - | TRBV28 | TGTGCCAGCAATACAGGTCCTGAAGCTTTCTTT | CASNTGPEAFF
TRBJ2-7 | many | TRBD2 | TRBV7-8 | TGTGCCAGCAGCTCGCCATGGGGGGGTTCCGAGCAGTACTTC | CASSSPWGGSEQYF
TRBJ2-7 | - | - | TRBV7-2 | TGTGCCAGCAGCTTATATGGGGTTTACGAGCAGTACTTC | CASSLYGVYEQYF
TRBJ1-1 | - | - | TRBV7-8 | TGTGCCAGCAGCTTAGGGGCCGGGGCGGACACTGAAGCTTTCTTT | CASSLGAGADTEAFF
TRBJ2-5 | few | - | TRBV11-2 | TGTGCCAGCAGCAGGGAAGAAGAGACCCAGTACTTC | CASSREEETQYF
TRBJ2-5 | few | TRBD1 | TRBV6-6 | TGTGCCAGCAGTTTGAGGGACAGGGGGCAAAAAGAGACCCAGTACTTC | CASSLRDRGQKETQYF
TRBJ1-5 | few | TRBD1 | TRBV18 | TGTGCCAGCTCACCGACAGGGAATGCCCAGCCCCAGCATTTT | CASSPTGNAQPQHF
TRBJ1-3 | - | - | TRBV12-5 | TGTGCTAGTGGTTTGGGGGACCTAAACACCATATATTTT | CASGLGDLNTIYF
TRBJ1-1 | - | - | TRBV4-1 | TGCGCCAGCAGCCAAGACAGTAATCCATGGAACGATGAAGCTTTCTTT | CASSQDSNPWNDEAFF
TRBJ1-6 | few | - | TRBV27 | TGTGCCAGCCAGGTCCTTGGGAGTTCACCCCTCCACTTT | CASQVLGSSPLHF
TRBJ2-7 | many | TRBD2 | TRBV7-2 | TGTGCCAGCAGCCCTCGACTAGCGGGGGCCTACGAGCAGTACTTC | CASSPRLAGAYEQYF
TRBJ1-2 | - | - | TRBV27 | TGTGCCAGCAGTCTCAAAGTGACAGGCGTGGATGGCTACACCTTC | CASSLKVTGVDGYTF
TRBJ2-7 | few | TRBD1 | TRBV3-1 | TGTGCCAGCAGCCTTAGACCCGGGACAGGGGGCGTCGAGCAGTACTTC | CASSLRPGTGGVEQYF
TRBJ1-1 | - | TRBD1 | TRBV20-1 | TGCAGTGCTAGAGCGGGACAGGGGCACACTGAAGCTTTCTTT | CSARAGQGHTEAFF
TRBJ2-5 | - | TRBD2 | TRBV27 | TGTGCCAGCAGTTTGGAACGGGGGGGCCGGGAGACCCAGTACTTC | CASSLERGGRETQYF
TRBJ2-1 | few | TRBD2 | TRBV5-5 | TGTGCCAGCAGCTTGGGACTAGCGGGCCCCACTGAGCAGTTCTTC | CASSLGLAGPTEQFF
TRBJ1-1 | - | - | TRBV19 | TGTGCCAGTAGTAGAGGGACGGGGGGGTACACTGAAGCTTTCTTT | CASSRGTGGYTEAFF
TRBJ2-5 | few | - | TRBV7-8 | TGTGCCAGCAGCCCACAGGGCTTGTCGAGGTTTGCCCAGTACTTC | CASSPQGLSRFAQYF
TRBJ2-7 | few | TRBD2 | TRBV27 | TGTGCCAGCAGTTCCTGGACTAGCGGGAACTCCTACGAGCAGTACTTC | CASSSWTSGNSYEQYF
TRBJ1-1 | once | - | TRBV25-1 | TGTGCCAGCAGTGAATCGATTTCGTGGCAGATGAACACTGAAGCTTTCTTT | CASSESISWQMNTEAFF
TRBJ1-1 | few | - | TRBV9 | TGTGCCAGCAGCGTATCAGGGCAGAACACTGAAGCTTTCTTT | CASSVSGQNTEAFF
TRBJ1-1 | once | - | TRBV6-5 | TGTGCCAGCAGTTGGAGGGGGGTAGTGGGCACTGAAGCTTTCTTT | CASSWRGVVGTEAFF
TRBJ2-1 | - | TRBD2 | TRBV12-3/TRBV12-4 | TGTGCCAGCAGCATGACTAGCGGATTGTACAATGAGCAGTTCTTC | CASSMTSGLYNEQFF
TRBJ1-5 | - | - | TRBV5-6 | TGTGCCAGCAGCTCTGCACAGGAGATTAGCAATCAGCCCCAGCATTTT | CASSSAQEISNQPQHF
TRBJ2-2 | - | - | TRBV7-6 | TGTGCCAGCAGCTCAGGACTAAAGAACACCGGGGAGCTGTTTTTT | CASSSGLKNTGELFF
TRBJ2-7 | - | TRBD2 | TRBV28 | TGTGCCAGCAGTCCCCCGGCTAGCGGGAGTTACGAGCAGTACTTC | CASSPPASGSYEQYF
TRBJ1-2 | few | TRBD1 | TRBV7-2 | TGTGCCAGCAGCTTAATTCAGGGGGCGCAGGGCTACACCTTC | CASSLIQGAQGYTF
TRBJ2-3 | few | TRBD2 | TRBV15 | TGTGCCACCAGCGGTCTAGCGGGGGCAGATACGCAGTATTTT | CATSGLAGADTQYF
TRBJ1-5 | many | - | TRBV27 | TGTGCCAGCAGTTTATTTGGTGAGGCTCAGCCCCAGCATTTT | CASSLFGEAQPQHF
TRBJ2-7 | many | - | TRBV20-1 | TGCAGTGCTAGAGATAAGGCTAGCGCGTATAGTCGGCCCACCTACGAGCAGTACTTC | CSARDKASAYSRPTYEQYF
TRBJ2-5 | few | - | TRBV5-8 | TGTGCCAGCAGCTCACGTCGGGGGCGGGAGACCCAGTACTTC | CASSSRRGRETQYF
TRBJ2-1 | many | TRBD2 | TRBV7-2 | TGTGCCAGCAGCTCGACTAGCGGGGGGTATGAGCAGTTCTTC | CASSSTSGGYEQFF
TRBJ2-7 | - | - | TRBV11-3 | TGTGCCAGCAGCTCCCCGACAGCGCCGGAGCAGCAGTACTTC | CASSSPTAPEQQYF
TRBJ2-4 | - | TRBD2 | TRBV6-1 | TGTGCCAGCTTCTGGGGGGGAGGGAAAAACATTCAGTACTTC | CASFWGGGKNIQYF
TRBJ1-3 | few | TRBD1 | TRBV3-1 | TGTGCCAGCAGCCATCCCGCCGGGACAGGGCCTGGAAACACCATATATTTT | CASSHPAGTGPGNTIYF
TRBJ2-7 | - | TRBD2 | TRBV11-2 | TGTGCCAGCAGCTTAGATGGGGAGGGCTACGAGCAGTACTTC | CASSLDGEGYEQYF
TRBJ2-5 | - | TRBD2 | TRBV23-1 | TGCGCCAGCAGTCAATTTGGGGGGGGAAGTTCCTACCCAATGAACGAGACCCAGTACTTC | CASSQFGGGSSYPMNETQYF
TRBJ1-1 | many | - | TRBV7-3 | TGTGCCAGCACCCCCGGGCCCACGACTGAAGCTTTCTTT | CASTPGPTTEAFF
TRBJ1-1 | - | - | TRBV6-1 | TGTGCCAGCAGCCAAGCACTTCCCCACGGGATGAGGACTGAAGCTTTCTTT | CASSQALPHGMRTEAFF